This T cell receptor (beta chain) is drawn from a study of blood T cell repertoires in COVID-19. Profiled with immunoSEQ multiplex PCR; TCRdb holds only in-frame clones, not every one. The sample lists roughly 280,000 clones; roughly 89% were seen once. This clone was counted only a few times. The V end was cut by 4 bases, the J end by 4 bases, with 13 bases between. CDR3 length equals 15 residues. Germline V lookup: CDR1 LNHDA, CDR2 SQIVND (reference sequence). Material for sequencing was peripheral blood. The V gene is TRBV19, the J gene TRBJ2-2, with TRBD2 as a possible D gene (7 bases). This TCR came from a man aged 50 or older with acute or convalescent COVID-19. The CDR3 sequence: CASSTGGRTTGELFF. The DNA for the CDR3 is TGTGCCAGTAGTACCGGGGGGCGGACCACCGGGGAGCTGTTTTTT.